The T cell receptor beta chain under discussion was sequenced for a study of T cell clonality in common variable immunodeficiency. This clone was seen many times. Its antigen remains unknown. Sequencing was performed with immunoSEQ multiplex PCR; in TCRdb, only in-frame clones are kept and a portion is missing. The repertoire consists of fewer than 50,000 clones, none detected only once. Study conclusions and caveats: Compared with healthy controls, CVID subjects showed increased TCRbeta clonality, mostly in about a third.

The clonotype comes from a person aged 18 to 75 in good health. Sequencing was performed on peripheral blood mononuclear cells.

The covered CDR3 bases are TGTGCCAGCAGGGCCGGGTGGAGGACAGGGGCGAGGAACGAG. Protein sequence: CASRAGWRTGARNE. The full CDR3 protein reads CASRAGWRTGARNEQYF. The rearrangement links TRBV2 to TRBJ2-7; TRBD1 matches at 9 bases. The CDR3 extends 3 residues past the end of the read, so its final part is completed from the germline J gene. CDR1 SNHLY and CDR2 FYNNEI come from the germline V gene. Unmatched junction bases numbered 17, after V lost 6 bases and J lost 5 bases. This CDR3 is built from 17 residues.